The 5 T cell receptor beta chains listed next were all sequenced from one sample in a study of T cells in Graves' hyperthyroidism and ophthalmopathy. RNA transcripts gave rise to amplified TCR beta CDR3 regions. During a first-round RT-PCR of the TCR CDR3, the HTBI primer set was used. TCRdb recomputed calls from the multiplex PCR reads with MiXCR, one row per CDR3 protein. Of approximately 400,000 distinct CDR3 sequences in the sample, about 14% are singletons; the top ten hold 15% to 20%. Material: blood. The receptors shown here come from a woman in her twenties or thirties with Graves' ophthalmopathy.

This clonotype came up many times. The rearrangement uses TRBV20-1 and TRBJ1-2, with a possible D match to TRBD1 (5 bases). Germline-derived CDR1 and CDR2 are DFQATT and SNEGSKA (reference sequence). This CDR3 has 11 residues. In DNA form, the CDR3 reads TGCACCCTGGGGGGGGACTATGGCTACACCTTC. This encodes CTLGGDYGYTF.

The chain has TRBV20-1 and TRBJ2-5; TRBD2 agrees at 10 bases. V gave up 3 bases and J gave up 2 bases; unmatched junction bases: 3. Per the germline V gene, CDR1 is DFQATT and CDR2 is SNEGSKA (reference sequence). The CDR3 loop spans 14 amino acids. DNA for the CDR3: TGCAGTGCTAGTGGACTAGCGGATCAAGAGACCCAGTACTTC. It is translated as CSASGLADQETQYF.

In this sample, this clonotype turned up many times. The chain joins TRBV6-5 to TRBJ1-2; 7 nucleotides line up with TRBD1. CDR1 and CDR2 from the germline V gene are MNHEY and SVGAGI. The CDR3 runs to 17 residues. With 0 bases clipped from V and 8 bases from J, the junction kept 15 bases outside the gene matches. The CDR3 loop reads CASSYSPPATGDRGYTF. The CDR3 bases are TGTGCCAGCAGTTACTCCCCCCCCGCAACAGGGGACCGCGGCTACACCTTC.

This clonotype was detected ten times or more. V gene TRBV27 combines with J gene TRBJ2-1; 7 bases map to TRBD1. CDR1 is MNHEY and CDR2 is SMNVEV in the germline V gene (reference sequence). V shed 7 bases, J shed 5 bases, and the junction held 8 bases outside the gene matches. The CDR3 spans 14 residues. The CDR3 sequence is CASKTTGWDNEQFF. The CDR3 nucleotides are TGTGCCAGCAAAACGACAGGGTGGGACAATGAGCAGTTCTTC.

This clonotype has a count of ten or more. The rearrangement joins TRBV20-1 to TRBJ2-7; no firm D call. V was trimmed by 3 bases and J by 3 bases, leaving 12 bases between them. This CDR3 is built from 13 residues. CDR1 DFQATT and CDR2 SNEGSKA come from the germline V gene (reference sequence). CDR3 coding DNA: TGCAGTGCTAGGGACCGGATGGGCTACGAGCAGTACTTC. As protein: CSARDRMGYEQYF.